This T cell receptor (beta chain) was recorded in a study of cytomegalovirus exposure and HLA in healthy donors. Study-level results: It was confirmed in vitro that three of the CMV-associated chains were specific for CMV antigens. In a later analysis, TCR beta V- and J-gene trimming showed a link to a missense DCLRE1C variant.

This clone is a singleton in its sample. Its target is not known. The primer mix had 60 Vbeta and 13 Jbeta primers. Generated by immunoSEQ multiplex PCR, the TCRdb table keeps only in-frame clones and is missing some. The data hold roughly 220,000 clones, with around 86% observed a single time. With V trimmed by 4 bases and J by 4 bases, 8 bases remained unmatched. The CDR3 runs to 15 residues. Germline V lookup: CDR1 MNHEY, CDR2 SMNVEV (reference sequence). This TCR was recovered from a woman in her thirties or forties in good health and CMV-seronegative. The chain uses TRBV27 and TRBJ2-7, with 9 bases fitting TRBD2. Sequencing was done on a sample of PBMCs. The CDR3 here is CASSSPIAGVYEQYF. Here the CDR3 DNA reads TGTGCCAGCAGTTCCCCCATAGCGGGAGTGTACGAGCAGTACTTC.